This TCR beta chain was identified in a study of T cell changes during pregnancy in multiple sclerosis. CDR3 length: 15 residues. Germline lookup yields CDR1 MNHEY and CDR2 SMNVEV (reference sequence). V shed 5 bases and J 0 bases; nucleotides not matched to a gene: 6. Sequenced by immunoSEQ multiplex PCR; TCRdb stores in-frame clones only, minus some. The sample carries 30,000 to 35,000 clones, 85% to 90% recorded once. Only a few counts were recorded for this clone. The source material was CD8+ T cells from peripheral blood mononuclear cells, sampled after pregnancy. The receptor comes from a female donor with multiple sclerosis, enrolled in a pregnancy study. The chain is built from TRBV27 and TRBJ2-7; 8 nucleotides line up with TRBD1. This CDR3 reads CASSLTDRASYEQYF. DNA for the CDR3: TGTGCCAGCAGTCTGACGGACAGGGCCTCCTACGAGCAGTACTTC.